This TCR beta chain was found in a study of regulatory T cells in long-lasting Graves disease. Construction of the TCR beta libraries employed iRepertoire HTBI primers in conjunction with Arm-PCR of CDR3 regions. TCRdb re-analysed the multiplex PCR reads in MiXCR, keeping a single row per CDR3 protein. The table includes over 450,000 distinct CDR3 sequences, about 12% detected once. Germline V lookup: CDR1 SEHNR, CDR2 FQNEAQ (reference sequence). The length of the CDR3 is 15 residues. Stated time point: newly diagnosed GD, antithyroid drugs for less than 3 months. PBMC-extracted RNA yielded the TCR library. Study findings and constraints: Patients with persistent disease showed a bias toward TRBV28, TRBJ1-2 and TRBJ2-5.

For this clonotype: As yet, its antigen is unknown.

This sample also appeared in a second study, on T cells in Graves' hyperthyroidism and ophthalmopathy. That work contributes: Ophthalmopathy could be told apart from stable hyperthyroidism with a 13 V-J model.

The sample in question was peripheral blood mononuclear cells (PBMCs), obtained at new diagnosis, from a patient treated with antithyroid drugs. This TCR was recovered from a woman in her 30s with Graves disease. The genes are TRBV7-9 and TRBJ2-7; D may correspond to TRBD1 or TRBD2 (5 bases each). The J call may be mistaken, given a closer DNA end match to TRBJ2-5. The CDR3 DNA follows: TGTGCCAGCAGCCCGAGGGGAACGGGGCGGGAGACCCAGTACTTC. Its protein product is CASSPRGTGRETQYF.